Below, 30 T cell receptor beta chains from the same sample are listed, as sequenced in a study of shared clonotypes between healthy human individuals. Measured with immunoSEQ multiplex PCR; TCRdb has only the in-frame clones, and not every one. The repertoire holds more than 2 million clones, with 95% as singletons. The material sequenced was naive CD4+ T cells sorted from blood. Subset of the sample: CD45RA+ positively selected. These receptors originate from a man between 18 and 35 years old in good health.

This chain connects TRBV7-9 to TRBJ2-5, with a tentative D call TRBD2 (6 bases). The length of the CDR3 is 16 residues. Trimming removed 3 bases from V and 6 bases from J, with 20 bases in between. Germline loops: CDR1 SEHNR, CDR2 FQNEAQ (reference sequence). In DNA form, the CDR3 reads TGTGCCAGCAGCTTTGGTTTCGGCAGGGAGGTGCAGACCCAGTACTTC. It codes for CASSFGFGREVQTQYF.

The chain links TRBV6-1 to TRBJ1-1; D is possibly TRBD1 (6 bases). This CDR3 region has 15 residues. V gave up 5 bases and J gave up 1 base, with 14 bases separating them. The germline CDR1 and CDR2 sequences are MNHNS and SASEGT. The CDR3 loop reads CASSPIGGPNTEAFF. CDR3 in DNA: TGTGCCAGCAGTCCAATTGGGGGCCCGAACACTGAAGCTTTCTTT.

This clone has just one count. The rearrangement links TRBV5-4 to TRBJ1-2, with D uncertain. Germline V gene data show CDR1 as SGHNT and CDR2 as YYREEE (reference sequence). The V end lost 3 bases, the J end lost 0 bases, and 6 bases lay between the germline ends. The CDR3 is 13 amino acids. The CDR3: CASSYPSNYGYTF. DNA for the CDR3: TGTGCCAGCAGCTATCCGTCTAACTATGGCTACACCTTC.

Comment on this clone: A much bigger clone sits one base away, suggesting this may be a read error. The chain joins TRBV9 to TRBJ2-3; D gene uncertain. Germline V CDR1 and CDR2: SGDLS, YYNGEE. V lost 4 bases and J lost 2, with 2 bases in between. The CDR3 extends over 11 amino acids. The CDR3 DNA reads TGTGCCAGCAGCCCCACAGATACGCAGTATTTT. Its translation is CASSPTDTQYF.

V usage is TRBV5-1 and J usage is TRBJ1-2; D unresolved. Per germline, CDR1 SGHRS and CDR2 YFSETQ. V lost 0 bases to trimming and J lost 8 bases, with 11 bases between them. This CDR3 region has 13 residues. The DNA for the CDR3 is TGCGCCAGCAGCTTGGTGGCCCCGGAGGGCTACACCTTC. Encoded protein: CASSLVAPEGYTF.

In this sample, this clone turned up once. The chain couples TRBV30 to TRBJ2-3; D gene uncertain. Germline values: CDR1 GTSNPN, CDR2 SVGIG (reference sequence). Trimming took 2 bases from V and 6 from J, leaving 9 bases between them. The length of the CDR3 is 12 residues. CDR3 amino acids: CAWSSTRDTQYF. The CDR3 nucleotides are TGTGCCTGGAGTTCTACGAGGGATACGCAGTATTTT.

The gene calls are TRBV5-6 and TRBJ2-1; TRBD2 agrees at 12 bases. V shed 5 bases and J 5 bases; nucleotides not matched to a gene: 2. The germline gives CDR1 SGHDT, CDR2 YYEEEE. The CDR3 has 14 amino acids. CDR3 loop: CASSWTSGNNEQFF. The CDR3 DNA reads as TGTGCCAGCAGTTGGACTAGCGGGAACAATGAGCAGTTCTTC.

The chain is built from TRBV18 and TRBJ2-7, with D unresolved. V lost 6 bases and J lost 3, with 6 bases in between. The CDR3 sequence is 11 residues long. Germline V gene data show CDR1 as KGHSH and CDR2 as LQKENI. This chain's CDR3 is CASSRNYEQYF. The CDR3 bases are TGTGCCAGCTCTCGGAACTACGAGCAGTACTTC. Full variable domain (outside the CDR3, taken from reference TRBV18 and TRBJ2-7): NAGVMQNPRHLVRRRGQEARLRCSPMKGHSHVYWYRQLPEEGLKFMVYLQKENIIDESGMPKERFSAEFPKEGPSILRIQQVVRGDSAAYFCASSRNYEQYFGPGTRLTVT.

This clone has a handful of counts. This chain connects TRBV5-1 to TRBJ1-1; D is possibly TRBD1 (6 bases). Germline CDR1 is SGHRS and CDR2 is YFSETQ. The CDR3 length is 15 residues. V was pared by 0 bases and J by 1 base, with 10 bases between. The CDR3 DNA reads TGCGCCAGCAGCTTGGATCCGGGACAGAACACTGAAGCTTTCTTT. This translates into CASSLDPGQNTEAFF.

The CDR3 reads CAWRPLGLAGVGEQYF. The CDR3 DNA follows: TGTGCCTGGAGGCCCCTTGGTCTAGCGGGAGTTGGAGAGCAGTACTTC. The chain has TRBV30 and TRBJ2-7, with 10 bases matching TRBD2. Germline V CDR1 and CDR2: GTSNPN, SVGIG (reference sequence). V gave up 3 bases and J gave up 7 bases; unmatched junction bases: 15. The CDR3 loop spans 16 amino acids.

V usage is TRBV6-5 and J usage is TRBJ2-7; D gene ambiguous. V was clipped by 0 bases and J by 5 bases, with 11 bases between them. The CDR3 loop spans 14 amino acids. The germline gives CDR1 MNHEY, CDR2 SVGAGI. The CDR3 DNA follows: TGTGCCAGCAGTTACTCGAGTGCCCGCGACGAGCAGTACTTC. Encoded protein: CASSYSSARDEQYF.

A word on this clone: Other nucleotide sequences from this sample produce the same CDR3. The genes are TRBV18 and TRBJ1-1; D not certain. V lost 0 bases and J 0 bases, leaving 5 bases between the germline ends. This CDR3 region has 14 residues. Germline V CDR1 and CDR2: KGHSH, LQKENI. The CDR3: CASSPPVMNTEAFF. In DNA form, the CDR3 reads TGTGCCAGCTCACCACCGGTTATGAACACTGAAGCTTTCTTT.

The chain has TRBV5-1 and TRBJ1-4; TRBD1 agrees at 8 bases. The CDR3 is 15 residues long. Germline V lookup: CDR1 SGHRS, CDR2 YFSETQ. The V gene end was trimmed by 0 bases and the J gene end by 8 bases; junction bases not matched to a gene: 6. CDR3 region: CASSLASGGAEKLFF. The CDR3 coding sequence is TGCGCCAGCAGCTTGGCCTCAGGGGGCGCGGAAAAACTGTTTTTT.

With respect to this clone: The same CDR3 arises from other DNA sequences in this sample as well. The chain uses TRBV10-3 and TRBJ2-2; D not certain. Germline V gene lookup returns CDR1 ENHRY and CDR2 SYGVKD. V lost 7 bases and J 2 bases, leaving 2 bases between the germline ends. This CDR3 has 11 amino acids. DNA for the CDR3: TGTGCCATCACTAACACCGGGGAGCTGTTTTTT. This encodes CAITNTGELFF.

This clone was found once. The junction and the germline gene differ at one end; a read error may be behind it. This chain connects TRBV7-7 to TRBJ2-2; TRBD2 agrees at 7 bases. Germline CDR1 and CDR2: SSHAT and FNYEAQ (reference sequence). This CDR3 has 16 amino acids. The chain's CDR3 is CASSLAPAGAPGELFF. CDR3 nucleotides: TGTGCTAGCAGCTTAGCGCCCGCGGGAGCCCCCGGGGAGCTGTTTTTT.

This clone appeared once. The rearrangement links TRBV9 to TRBJ1-2, with D possibly matching TRBD1 (6 bases). Per germline, CDR1 SGDLS and CDR2 YYNGEE. Trimming removed 0 bases from V and 4 bases from J, with 13 bases in between. The CDR3 covers 15 residues. The chain's CDR3 is CASSVDDRFPYGYTF. For the CDR3, the DNA is TGTGCCAGCAGCGTAGACGACAGGTTTCCCTATGGCTACACCTTC.

V usage is TRBV28 and J usage is TRBJ1-1; D is unresolved. Germline-derived CDR1 and CDR2 are MDHEN and SYDVKM. The CDR3 length is 16 residues. Trimming left V 5 bases short and J 3 bases short, with 19 bases between. CDR3 protein: CASSHNRALWDTEAFF. CDR3 nucleotide sequence: TGTGCCAGCAGTCATAATAGGGCCCTTTGGGACACTGAAGCTTTCTTT.

The chain joins TRBV5-1 to TRBJ2-3; 10 bases align to TRBD2. The CDR3 has 17 amino acids. Trimming cost V 3 bases and J 2 bases; bases outside gene matches: 9. The germline V gene encodes CDR1 SGHRS and CDR2 YFSETQ. The CDR3 DNA sequence: TGCGCCAGCAGCTCCCTCGGACTAGCGGAGAACACAGATACGCAGTATTTT. Translated, it gives CASSSLGLAENTDTQYF. The whole variable domain, remainder taken from reference TRBV5-1 and TRBJ2-3, is KAGVTQTPRYLIKTRGQQVTLSCSPISGHRSVSWYQQTPGQGLQFLFEYFSETQRNKGNFPGRFSGRQFSNSRSEMNVSTLELGDSALYLCASSSLGLAENTDTQYFGPGTRLTVL.

In regard to this clone: The sample holds other DNA sequences that translate to the same CDR3. V is TRBV7-2 and J is TRBJ1-3, with D perhaps matching TRBD1 (5 bases). Germline V CDR1 and CDR2: SGHTA, FQGNSA. Trimming pared 1 base from V and 0 bases from J, leaving 7 bases between. The CDR3 has 15 residues. The chain's CDR3 is CASSLEGSSGNTIYF. The CDR3 DNA follows: TGTGCCAGCAGCTTAGAGGGGTCCTCTGGAAACACCATATATTTT.

The chain links TRBV2 to TRBJ2-7; 8 nucleotides line up with TRBD2. V shed 5 bases and J 3 bases; nucleotides not matched to a gene: 9. CDR1 is SNHLY, CDR2 FYNNEI, per germline. The CDR3 covers 15 residues. This CDR3 reads CASSPTGGMRYEQYF. In DNA form, the CDR3 reads TGTGCCAGCAGTCCAACGGGGGGGATGCGCTACGAGCAGTACTTC.

The CDR3 coding sequence is TGTGCCAGCAGCCCACTGGTCACTGAAGCTTTCTTT. Its translation is CASSPLVTEAFF. The chain recombines TRBV14 with TRBJ1-1, with D unresolved. The length of the CDR3 is 12 residues. V was cut by 4 bases and J by 4 bases, with 7 bases left in between. Germline CDR1 SGHDN, CDR2 FVKESK.

V usage is TRBV30 and J usage is TRBJ2-7; TRBD1 matches 8 bases. Trimming at V came to 5 bases and at J to 3 bases, leaving 9 bases not matched to a gene. The germline CDR1 and CDR2 sequences are GTSNPN and SVGIG (reference sequence). This CDR3 has 14 residues. CDR3 protein: CAWFPGTGNYEQYF. The CDR3, as DNA: TGTGCCTGGTTTCCCGGGACAGGCAACTACGAGCAGTACTTC.

Here the CDR3 DNA reads TGTGCCAGCAGCCTACCGGACAGGGTAGGGACTGAAGCTTTCTTT. Amino acids: CASSLPDRVGTEAFF. The chain is built from TRBV14 and TRBJ1-1, with TRBD1 identical over 8 bases. V was pared by 4 bases and J by 5 bases, with 9 bases of the junction left unmatched. The CDR3 is 15 residues long. CDR1 SGHDN and CDR2 FVKESK come from the germline V gene. The full variable domain, with the rest looked up from reference TRBV14 and TRBJ1-1, is EAGVTQFPSHSVIEKGQTVTLRCDPISGHDNLYWYRRVMGKEIKFLLHFVKESKQDESGMPNNRFLAERTGGTYSTLKVQPAELEDSGVYFCASSLPDRVGTEAFFGQGTRLTVV.

This chain joins TRBV28 and TRBJ1-2; possibly TRBD1 for D (5 bases). V was shortened by 4 bases and J by 1 base, with 16 bases between the two germline ends. CDR1 MDHEN and CDR2 SYDVKM come from the germline V gene. The CDR3 extends over 16 amino acids. The CDR3 DNA follows: TGTGCCAGCAGTTCGATACGGACGGGGGGTAACTATGGCTACACCTTC. It is translated as CASSSIRTGGNYGYTF.

This clone appeared once. The V and J genes are TRBV9 and TRBJ2-7; D gene unclear. Per germline, CDR1 SGDLS and CDR2 YYNGEE. The CDR3 has 14 amino acids. V was clipped by 0 bases and J by 0 bases, with 7 bases between them. Written as DNA, the CDR3 is TGTGCCAGCAGCGTAGCTGCAGCCTCCTACGAGCAGTACTTC. This codes for CASSVAAASYEQYF.

This clone was counted a few times. This chain joins TRBV11-2 and TRBJ1-6; no firm D call. Germline CDR1 is SGHAT and CDR2 is FQNNGV. V dropped 2 bases and J dropped 6 bases, with 8 bases sitting between them. CDR3 length: 14 residues. The CDR3 DNA reads TGTGCCAGCAGCTTATCGATGGGTAATTCACCCCTCCACTTT. The encoded protein is CASSLSMGNSPLHF.

V is TRBV29-1 and J is TRBJ2-1; D remains ambiguous. V was pared by 8 bases and J by 2 bases, with 13 bases between. CDR1 is SQVTM and CDR2 is ANQGSEA in the germline V gene. The CDR3 length is 13 residues. CDR3 residues: CSFSSEAYNEQFF. The CDR3 coding sequence is TGCAGCTTCTCCTCCGAGGCCTACAATGAGCAGTTCTTC.

The genes are TRBV10-2 and TRBJ2-7; no definite D call. The germline gives CDR1 WSHSY, CDR2 SAAADI. The germline V and J ends were trimmed by 6 bases and 6 bases, with 9 bases remaining between them. The CDR3 runs to 11 residues. CDR3 coding DNA: TGCGCCAGCAGCGGCCCAGGCGAGCAGTACTTC. Translating gives CASSGPGEQYF.

The chain combines TRBV11-2 with TRBJ2-7, with TRBD2 identical over 11 bases. V lost 1 base and J lost 6; bases outside the gene matches: 8. The CDR3 is 16 residues long. The germline V gene encodes CDR1 SGHAT and CDR2 FQNNGV. DNA of the CDR3: TGTGCCAGCAGCTTAGCCGAAGGACTAGCGGGCGCCGAGCAGTACTTC. Amino acid sequence: CASSLAEGLAGAEQYF.

The chain uses TRBV28 and TRBJ2-1; 9 bases line up with TRBD1. This CDR3 is built from 16 residues. Germline assignment: CDR1 MDHEN and CDR2 SYDVKM. The trim removed 7 bases at V and 4 bases at J, leaving 11 bases unmatched. CDR3 DNA sequence: TGTGCCAGCATCAATTACCTTGGGACAGGGTACAATGAGCAGTTCTTC. Its protein product is CASINYLGTGYNEQFF.